The clone carrying this T cell receptor (beta chain) was counted a few times. Its specificity is unknown. It was RNA transcripts that yielded the amplified TCR beta CDR3 regions. The HTBI primer set drove a first-round RT-PCR of the TCR CDR3. TCRdb reprocessed the multiplex PCR reads with MiXCR, giving one entry per CDR3 protein. There are approximately 350,000 distinct CDR3 sequences in the sample; approximately 14% occur only once, and roughly 19% lies in the top ten. This specimen belongs to a study of T cells in Graves' hyperthyroidism and ophthalmopathy. Germline V CDR1 and CDR2: LGHNT, FRNRAP. The CDR3 loop spans 16 amino acids. The ends lost 6 bases at V and 5 bases at J; junction bases unmatched: 11. Thyroid ultrasound and orbital computed tomography, with clinical symptoms and serum thyroxine and TRAb, informed diagnoses. PBMCs were derived from approximately 10 ml fresh peripheral blood. Findings and caveats of the study: Peripheral blood also featured most of the thyroid clonotypes expanded above 0.001. Before onset, ophthalmopathy was predicted by the model a median approximately 6.5 months earlier.

The gene calls are TRBV12-5 and TRBJ1-4, with 8 bases lining up with TRBD1. This TCR was recovered from a woman aged 60-75 years with Graves' ophthalmopathy. Sequencing input: blood. Here the CDR3 DNA reads TGTGCTAGTGGAACCTCCGACAGGGGTTTGAATGAAAAACTGTTTTTT. Amino acids: CASGTSDRGLNEKLFF.